This T cell receptor (beta chain) was sequenced in a study of identical twins. This CDR3 is 14 amino acids long. Germline CDR1 SGDLS, CDR2 YYNGEE. Trimming shortened V by 0 bases and J by 6 bases, and 10 bases separated the two germline ends. TCRdb fed the 5' RACE reads into MiXCR, producing one record per CDR3 protein. The sample shows about 260,000 distinct CDR3 sequences, 7% of them seen only once. These data also formed part of another study, on yellow fever vaccine responses in identical twins.

The rearrangement joins TRBV9 to TRBJ1-5; D is unresolved. The sequence derives from a woman aged 18-35 years in good health. The sample was memory (CD45RO+) T cells sorted from blood. The CDR3 DNA reads as TGTGCCAGCAGCGTAGCTGGGGAGGGTCAGCCCCAGCATTTT. Protein sequence: CASSVAGEGQPQHF.